Included here is one T cell receptor beta chain sequence, with context. This specimen comes from a study of blood T cell repertoires in COVID-19. For the study at large: The United States, Italy and Spain supplied acute and convalescent COVID-19 samples. T cells, B-cell-depleted T cells, or PBMCs provided the cDNA or gDNA that served as material.

Original handling: Amplification of reference gene primers provided the estimated nucleated cell counts. Measured with immunoSEQ multiplex PCR; TCRdb has only the in-frame clones, and not every one. The V and J calls and the clone size are those of that table, but D and trimming were determined from the DNA. In the table there are more than 150,000 clones, 70% to 90% of which are singletons. What was sequenced was peripheral blood. This TCR came from a man between 65 and 85 years old with active or convalescent COVID-19.

CDR3 loop: CASSSDSYYEQYF. As DNA, the CDR3 is TGTGCCAGCAGTTCGGACAGTTACTACGAGCAGTACTTC. The gene calls are TRBV12-3 or TRBV12-4 and TRBJ2-7; D may be TRBD1 (6 bases). Trimming cost V 4 bases and J 3 bases, with 10 bases left between them. CDR3 length: 13 amino acids.